Listed here are 4 T cell receptor beta chains from one sample, sequenced in a study of metastatic and nonmetastatic thyroid tumors (dated by TCRdb to the early 2020s). None of the patients had been given any treatment before thyroid surgery. The receptor library was made with PCR. The data were produced on an Illumina HiSeq 4000. TCRdb reran the public reads through fastp at Q25 and MiXCR, keeping productive beta chains. The sample table shows 7,000 to 8,500 clones, and 24% are seen once. Around 15% of the sample comes from the top ten. The sequenced sample consisted of tumor tissue. The receptors originated from a female donor with papillary thyroid cancer or a benign thyroid nodule (not recorded which). Some clones in this sample may be carry-over from other donors' samples.

V and J are TRBV7-6 and TRBJ1-2; no definite D call. The CDR3 sequence is 15 residues long. The germline gives CDR1 SGHVS, CDR2 FNYEAQ. Trimming removed 3 bases at V and 2 bases at J, with 13 bases between. The CDR3 loop is CASSLEYSPNYGYTF. In DNA, the CDR3 is TGTGCCAGCAGCTTGGAGTACAGTCCGAACTATGGCTACACCTTC.

The gene calls are TRBV27 and TRBJ1-5; no reliable D call. The CDR3 runs 14 residues. The germline gives CDR1 MNHEY, CDR2 SMNVEV (reference sequence). The germline V and J ends were trimmed by 3 bases and 0 bases, with 6 bases remaining between them. In nucleotides, the CDR3 is TGTGCCAGCAGTTTTGCAGATAGCAATCAGCCCCAGCATTTT. Translating it yields CASSFADSNQPQHF.

This clone was observed a few times. The chain combines TRBV19 with TRBJ2-7, with 9 bases fitting TRBD1. Germline loops: CDR1 LNHDA, CDR2 SQIVND (reference sequence). The length of the CDR3 is 14 residues. With V trimmed by 3 bases and J by 3 bases, 3 bases remained unmatched. CDR3 DNA sequence: TGTGCCAGTAGTATCGACAGGGGGAGCTACGAGCAGTACTTC. Encoded protein: CASSIDRGSYEQYF.

In its sample, this clone ranks as medium-sized. V and J are TRBV7-6 and TRBJ2-7; no reliable D call. Germline lookup yields CDR1 SGHVS and CDR2 FNYEAQ. This CDR3 region has 13 residues. V shed 5 bases and J shed 3 bases, with 11 bases lying between them. The CDR3 sequence is CASSRTQFYEQYF. CDR3 nucleotide sequence: TGTGCCAGCAGCCGCACGCAGTTCTACGAGCAGTACTTC.